A selection of T cell receptor beta chains follows, all from one sample in a study of T cell responses to AZD1222 COVID-19 vaccine. TCRdb's copy holds only in-frame clones and misses some; the assay was immunoSEQ multiplex PCR. The sample yields roughly 50,000 clones, around 89% seen once. The sample in question was peripheral blood, obtained 28 days after the second AZD1222 dose. The receptors come from an adult who received the AZD1222 COVID-19 vaccine. Both conserved end residues are part of each CDR3. A D gene is named only where the DNA matches it firmly. Expanded clones get a size class; other rows say once, few or many, or leave the size out.

clone_size j_call v_call d_call cdr3_nt cdr3_aa
- TRBJ2-2 TRBV7-3 TRBD2 TGTGCCAGCCAGCTTACCGGGGGGGCTGACACCGGGGAGCTGTTTTTT CASQLTGGADTGELFF
once TRBJ2-1 TRBV29-1 TRBD2 TGCAGCGTTACTGGACTAGCGGCTTATTACAATGAGCAGTTCTTC CSVTGLAAYYNEQFF
few TRBJ2-3 TRBV6-4 - TGTGCCAGCAGCCAGGGGGGGGGCAACCCAGATACGCAGTATTTT CASSQGGGNPDTQYF
once TRBJ2-5 TRBV5-5 TRBD2 TGTGCCAGCAGCTTTGGACTAGCAGAGACCCAGTACTTC CASSFGLAETQYF
few TRBJ2-2 TRBV5-1 - TGCGCCAGCAGCTCCCTATTAGCGGTAGTGAACACCGGGGAGCTGTTTTTT CASSSLLAVVNTGELFF
- TRBJ2-3 TRBV10-3 TRBD2 TGTGCCATCGCTTGGACTAGCGGGAGTGCAGATACGCAGTATTTT CAIAWTSGSADTQYF
- TRBJ2-7 TRBV20-1 - TGCAGTGCTGGCGACAACGAGCAGTACTTC CSAGDNEQYF
- TRBJ2-1 TRBV5-5 TRBD2 TGTGCCAGCAGCTTGGGACTAGCGGATTACAATGAGCAGTTCTTC CASSLGLADYNEQFF
- TRBJ1-1 TRBV7-9 - TGTGCCAGCAGCTCTCAGGGTCCTGAAGCTTTCTTT CASSSQGPEAFF
- TRBJ1-6 TRBV6-5 - TGTGCCAGCAGTTACAGGGTGTCTGGAATTTCACCCCTCCACTTT CASSYRVSGISPLHF
- TRBJ2-5 TRBV7-2 TRBD2 TGTGCCAGCAGCTTACGGGAGGGTCAAGAGACCCAGTACTTC CASSLREGQETQYF
- TRBJ1-5 TRBV9 - TGTGCCAGCAGCCCCCGGGAGGATCAGCCCCAGCATTTT CASSPREDQPQHF
few TRBJ1-2 TRBV10-3 - TGTGCCATCAGTGATCCCGGGAGGCAGATCTATGGCTACACCTTC CAISDPGRQIYGYTF
- TRBJ2-1 TRBV19 - TGTGCCAGTAGTTTATCCAGGTCTCGTTTGGATGAGCAGTTCTTC CASSLSRSRLDEQFF
once TRBJ2-5 TRBV19 TRBD1 TGTGCCAGTAGACCGACAGGGGGCGTGGAGACCCAGTACTTC CASRPTGGVETQYF
- TRBJ1-1 TRBV7-9 - TGTGCCAGCAGCCCCACGGGTCCTGAAGCTTTCTTT CASSPTGPEAFF
- TRBJ1-1 TRBV29-1 - TGCAGCGTTGAAGGTTACTTGGAGCGGAACACTGAAGCTTTCTTT CSVEGYLERNTEAFF
once TRBJ1-5 TRBV27 - TGTGCCAGCATATTCCGACCGCACGGCGGGGGGCCAAAGCAGCCCCAGCATTTT CASIFRPHGGGPKQPQHF
- TRBJ2-3 TRBV11-3 - TGTGCCAGCAGCACCCGAACAACAGCTAGCACAGATACGCAGTATTTT CASSTRTTASTDTQYF
- TRBJ1-4 TRBV9 TRBD1 TGTGCCAGCAGCCCGCGGACAGGGAGTAATGAAAAACTGTTTTTT CASSPRTGSNEKLFF
- TRBJ2-3 TRBV9 TRBD2 TGTGCCAGCAGCGTAGTGGCGGGAGGGAGCACAGATACGCAGTATTTT CASSVVAGGSTDTQYF
- TRBJ2-3 TRBV6-4 TRBD2 TGTGCCAGCAGTGACCTAGCGGGGTCTGATACGCAGTATTTT CASSDLAGSDTQYF
once TRBJ2-6 TRBV6-4 - TGTGCCAGCAGTGAGGTGTCTGGGGCCAACGTCCTGACTTTC CASSEVSGANVLTF
- TRBJ2-3 TRBV5-1 - TGCGCCAGCAGCTTGAGTTCGTCCGGGTCGGGCTTGTATTTT CASSLSSSGSGLYF
- TRBJ2-7 TRBV14 - TGTGCCAGCAAATCGGGGAACTCCTACGAGCAGTACTTC CASKSGNSYEQYF
once TRBJ1-1 TRBV3-1/TRBV3-2 - TGTGCCAGCAGCCAGAGGGGTTCTTTGAACACTGAAGCTTTCTTT CASSQRGSLNTEAFF